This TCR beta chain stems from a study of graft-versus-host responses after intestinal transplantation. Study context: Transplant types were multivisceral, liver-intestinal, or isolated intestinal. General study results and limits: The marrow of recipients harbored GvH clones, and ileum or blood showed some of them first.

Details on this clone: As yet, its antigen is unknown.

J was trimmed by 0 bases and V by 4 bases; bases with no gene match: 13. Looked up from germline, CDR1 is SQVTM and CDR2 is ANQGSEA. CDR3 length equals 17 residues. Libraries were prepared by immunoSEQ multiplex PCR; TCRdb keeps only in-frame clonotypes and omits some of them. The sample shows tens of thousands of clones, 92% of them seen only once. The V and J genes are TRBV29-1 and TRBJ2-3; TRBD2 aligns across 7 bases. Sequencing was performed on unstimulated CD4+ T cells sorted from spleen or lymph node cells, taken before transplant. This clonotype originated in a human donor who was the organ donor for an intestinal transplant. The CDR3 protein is CSVASGSYFISTDTQYF. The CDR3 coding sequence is TGCAGCGTTGCTAGCGGATCCTACTTTATTAGCACAGATACGCAGTATTTT.